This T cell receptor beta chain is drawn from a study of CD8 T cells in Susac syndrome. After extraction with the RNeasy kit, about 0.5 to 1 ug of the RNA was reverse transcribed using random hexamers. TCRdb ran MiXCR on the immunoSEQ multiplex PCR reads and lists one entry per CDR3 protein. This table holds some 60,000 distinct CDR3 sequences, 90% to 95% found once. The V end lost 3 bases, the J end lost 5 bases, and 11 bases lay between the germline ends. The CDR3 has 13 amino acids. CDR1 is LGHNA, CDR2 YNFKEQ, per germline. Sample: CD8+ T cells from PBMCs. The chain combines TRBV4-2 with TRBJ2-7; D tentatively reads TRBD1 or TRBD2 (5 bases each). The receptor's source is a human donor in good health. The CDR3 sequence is CASSQGVGNEQYF. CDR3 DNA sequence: TGTGCCAGCAGCCAGGGGGTTGGGAACGAGCAGTACTTC.